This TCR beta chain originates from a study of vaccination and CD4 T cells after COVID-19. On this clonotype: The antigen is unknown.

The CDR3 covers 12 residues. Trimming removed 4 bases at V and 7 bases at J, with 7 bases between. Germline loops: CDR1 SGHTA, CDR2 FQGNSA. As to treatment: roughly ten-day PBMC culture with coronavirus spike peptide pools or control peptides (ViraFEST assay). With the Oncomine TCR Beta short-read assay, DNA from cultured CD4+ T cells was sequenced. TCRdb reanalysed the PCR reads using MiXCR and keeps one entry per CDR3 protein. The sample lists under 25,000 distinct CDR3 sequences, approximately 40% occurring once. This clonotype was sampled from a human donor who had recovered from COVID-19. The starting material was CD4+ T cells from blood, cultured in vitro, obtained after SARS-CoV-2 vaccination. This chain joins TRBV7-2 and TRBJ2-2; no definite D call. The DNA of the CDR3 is TGTGCCAGCAGCTCATCGATCGGGGAGCTGTTTTTT. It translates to CASSSSIGELFF.